This T cell receptor (beta chain) was sequenced for a study of CD8+CD57+ T cells in acquired aplastic anemia. Study-level findings and limits: About 27 CD8+ CDR3 sequences were shared between patients and controls.

For CDR3 and TCR beta VDJ profiling, genomic DNA was the template used. TCRdb re-derived calls from the reads in MiXCR, one entry per CDR3 protein. The table shows roughly 290,000 distinct CDR3 sequences, with under 60% occurring only once. Per germline, CDR1 SGHRS and CDR2 YFSETQ. This CDR3 is 14 amino acids long. This clonotype was found many times. Its cognate antigen is unknown. Its ends do not fully match the called genes, so a read error is possible. Only patients with CD8+CD57+ cell expansion on flow cytometry were chosen for sequencing. A severe acquired aplastic anemia diagnosis applied to all patients.

V and J are TRBV5-1 and TRBJ2-2; D may be TRBD2 (5 bases). Sequencing was carried out using sorted CD4+, CD8+, or CD8+CD57+ T cells (not recorded which) from PBMCs. This sequence originates from a human donor with aplastic anemia. The DNA for the CDR3 is TGCGCCAGCAGCTTTACGGCGAACACCGGGGAACTGTTTTTT. Residues: CASSFTANTGELFF.